This T cell receptor (beta chain) was retrieved from a study of beta chain features in type 1 diabetes. On the study more broadly: Investigators examined approximately 110,000,000 sorted cells across all samples.

As every portion of the isolated RNA was reverse transcribed, the sequencing read expressed TCRB transcripts. Profiling relied on immunoSEQ multiplex PCR, and the TCRdb table lists in-frame clones only, not all of them. The repertoire holds around 430,000 clones, with approximately 31% as singletons. The specimen was naive CD4+ T cells from blood. The source is a man aged 18 to 30 in good health.

Here the CDR3 reads CSHTQGPGNIQYF. CDR3 coding DNA: TGCAGCCACACACAGGGTCCGGGGAACATTCAGTACTTC. V usage is TRBV29-1 and J usage is TRBJ2-4; D may be TRBD1 (6 bases). This CDR3 is built from 13 residues. V was clipped by 8 bases and J by 7 bases, with 18 bases between them. Germline V lookup: CDR1 SQVTM, CDR2 ANQGSEA.